The rows below give T cell receptor beta chains drawn from one sample of a study of T cell changes during pregnancy in multiple sclerosis. TCRdb's copy holds only in-frame clones and misses some; the assay was immunoSEQ multiplex PCR. The sample has 50,000 to 65,000 clones, more than 75% seen once. Sequencing was performed on CD8+ T cells from peripheral blood mononuclear cells, taken before pregnancy. The receptors here all came from a female donor with multiple sclerosis, enrolled in a pregnancy study. The conserved cysteine and the conserved F or W are not part of the CDR3 here.

j_call | v_call | cdr3_aa
TRBJ2-1 | TRBV9 | ASSVELAAYNEQF
TRBJ2-5 | TRBV27 | ASLGQGPLGTQY
TRBJ1-3 | TRBV11-2 | ASSAYFGTSVSGNTIY
TRBJ1-2 | TRBV19 | ASSMAIGDYGYT
TRBJ2-1 | TRBV11-2 | ASSPLQF
TRBJ2-1 | TRBV18 | ASSPSGGANKHEQF
TRBJ2-7 | TRBV7-8 | ASSPSGGSSYEQY
TRBJ2-6 | TRBV9 | ASTLGGQIPSGANVLT
TRBJ1-1 | TRBV27 | ASSLWGQLTTEAF
TRBJ2-3 | TRBV13 | ASSLGGSEYTDTQY
TRBJ1-1 | TRBV9 | ASSVGETEAF
TRBJ2-3 | TRBV2 | ASSGGVMDTQY
TRBJ2-1 | TRBV7-3 | ASSSFGGANNEQF
TRBJ2-3 | TRBV7-3 | ASSLTRLDTQY
TRBJ2-3 | TRBV18 | ASSSTEPRGGSTDTQY
TRBJ1-1 | TRBV19 | ASSTRGQEGFEAF
TRBJ2-3 | TRBV19 | ASSTRTGDTDTQY
TRBJ1-6 | TRBV9 | ASSSSRSSYNSPLH
TRBJ2-6 | TRBV29-1 | SAIQVRNSGANVLT
TRBJ2-1 | TRBV11-2 | ASSLGLAAYNEQF
TRBJ1-6 | TRBV27 | ASSHYREGQRLPLH
TRBJ2-3 | TRBV6-1 | ASRQGGTDTQY
TRBJ2-5 | TRBV10-3 | AMSGTEGQETQY
TRBJ2-7 | TRBV27 | ASSLLPGTASYEQY
TRBJ1-6 | TRBV6-1 | ASSEETGGVSPLH
TRBJ2-1 | TRBV27 | ASSPFPPESSYNEQF
TRBJ1-1 | TRBV25-1 | ASSRGGNTEAF
TRBJ2-7 | TRBV6-9 | ASTGFDEQY
TRBJ2-3 | TRBV6-4 | ASSDRTGAGDTQY
TRBJ1-5 | TRBV9 | ASSVGQDNQPQH
TRBJ2-7 | TRBV7-3 | ASSFGTDEQY
TRBJ1-2 | TRBV13 | ASSAGGTSNYGYT
TRBJ1-1 | TRBV10-3 | AIREDTSTEAF
TRBJ2-7 | TRBV4-1 | ASRSTVYSYEQY
TRBJ1-2 | TRBV4-1 | ASSPTTGVRGGYT
TRBJ1-6 | TRBV18 | ASSPTYRGGYSPLH
TRBJ2-7 | TRBV4-3 | ASSQDLQGYEQY